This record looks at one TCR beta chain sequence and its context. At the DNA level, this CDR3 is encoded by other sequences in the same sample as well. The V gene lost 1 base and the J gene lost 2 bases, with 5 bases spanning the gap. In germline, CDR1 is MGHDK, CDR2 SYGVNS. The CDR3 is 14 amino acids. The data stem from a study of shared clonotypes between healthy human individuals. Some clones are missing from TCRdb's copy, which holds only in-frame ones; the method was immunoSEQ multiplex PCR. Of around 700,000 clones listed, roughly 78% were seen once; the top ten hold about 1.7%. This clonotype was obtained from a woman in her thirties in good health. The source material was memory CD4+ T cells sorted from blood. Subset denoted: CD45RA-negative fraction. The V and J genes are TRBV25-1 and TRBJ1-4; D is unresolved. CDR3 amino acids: CASSESRTNEKLFF. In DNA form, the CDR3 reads TGTGCCAGCAGTGAATCTAGGACTAATGAAAAACTGTTTTTT.